The 18 T cell receptor beta chains given below trace back to one sample, sequenced in a study of T-cell memory formation after mild COVID-19. TCRdb fed the 5' RACE reads into MiXCR, producing one record per CDR3 protein. The table lists more than 350,000 distinct CDR3 sequences, approximately 16% of them singletons, with around a fifth in the top ten. Sequenced sample: PBMCs or a T cell subset sorted from them (not recorded which). The receptors derive from a man between 18 and 35 years old who had mild COVID-19 (a few samples of this study predate the infection). Cell type and time point are not known.

V usage is TRBV24-1 and J usage is TRBJ1-5; TRBD1 matches 8 bases. J was trimmed by 6 bases and V by 4 bases; bases with no gene match: 10. The CDR3 loop spans 16 amino acids. CDR1 and CDR2 (germline): KGHDR, SFDVKD. CDR3 amino acids: CATSDVDRGRAQPQHF. Written as DNA, the CDR3 is TGTGCCACCAGTGACGTAGACAGGGGAAGGGCTCAGCCCCAGCATTTT.

CDR3 protein: CASSPDRGSRDTQYF. The DNA of the CDR3 is TGTGCCAGCAGCCCCGATAGGGGGTCTCGGGATACGCAGTATTTT. The chain is built from TRBV12-3 or TRBV12-4 and TRBJ2-3, with a possible D match to TRBD1 (6 bases). The CDR3 runs 15 residues. V gave up 6 bases and J gave up 6 bases, with 19 bases separating them.

The chain uses TRBV15 and TRBJ2-7, with no clear D. Trimming removed 1 base at V and 6 bases at J, with 7 bases between. Germline V lookup: CDR1 LNHNV, CDR2 YYDKDF (reference sequence). This CDR3 has 12 amino acids. The CDR3 loop reads CATSRVGFEQYF. CDR3 bases: TGTGCCACCAGCAGAGTGGGGTTCGAGCAGTACTTC.

This clonotype was seen a handful of times. The chain employs TRBV7-8 and TRBJ1-5, with a possible D match to TRBD1 (5 bases). CDR3 size: 15 residues. Germline lookup yields CDR1 SGHVS and CDR2 FQNEAQ. V shed 1 base and J shed 5 bases, with 12 bases lying between them. The CDR3 DNA follows: TGTGCCAGCAGCTTAGAGAGGGGTACACATCAGCCCCAGCATTTT. Translation gives CASSLERGTHQPQHF.

This clonotype was found a few times. Germline is not matched at one junction end, which may reflect a read error. The chain couples TRBV18 to TRBJ2-2; TRBD1 aligns across 7 bases. This CDR3 comprises 14 residues. Germline loops: CDR1 KGHSH, CDR2 LQKENI. The CDR3, as DNA: TGTGCCAGCTCGCCACAGGGGAGAAACGGGGAGCTGTTTTTT. Amino acid sequence: CASSPQGRNGELFF.

The sample holds many counts of this clonotype. This chain uses TRBV6-4 with TRBJ2-5; 9 bases match TRBD2. The germline CDR1 and CDR2 sequences are MRHNA and SNTAGT. The CDR3 is 15 residues long. With 5 bases clipped from V and 5 bases from J, the junction kept 9 bases outside the gene matches. The CDR3 sequence is CASSLIAGAGETQYF. The DNA for the CDR3 is TGTGCCAGCAGTCTTATAGCGGGGGCCGGGGAGACCCAGTACTTC.

This clonotype was counted at least ten times. The gene calls are TRBV5-5 and TRBJ2-2; 8 bases are a match to TRBD1. The CDR3 runs to 16 residues. The J segment lost 5 bases and the V segment lost 1 base, leaving 7 bases of the junction unmatched. Germline values: CDR1 SGHKS, CDR2 YYEKEE (reference sequence). The CDR3 loop reads CASSLPGQGGTGELFF. The CDR3 DNA reads TGTGCCAGCAGCTTGCCAGGACAGGGTGGAACCGGGGAGCTGTTTTTT.

This chain uses TRBV7-9 with TRBJ1-2, with a weak D call TRBD1 (5 bases). V lost 6 bases and J 8 bases, leaving 16 bases between the germline ends. This CDR3 has 13 amino acids. CDR1 is SEHNR, CDR2 FQNEAQ, per germline (reference sequence). The CDR3 DNA reads TGTGCCAGCAGGACCCCCGGGACGCGGGGCTACACCTTC. Translation gives CASRTPGTRGYTF.

This clonotype turned up a few times. The chain uses TRBV6-5 and TRBJ2-2, with a weak D call TRBD2 (5 bases). V dropped 10 bases and J dropped 4 bases, with 13 bases sitting between them. Germline V CDR1 and CDR2: MNHEY, SVGAGI. The CDR3 is 13 amino acids. CDR3 residues: CANYGRATGELFF. CDR3 in DNA: TGTGCCAATTATGGGAGAGCCACCGGGGAGCTGTTTTTT.

The J gene is TRBJ1-4, the V gene TRBV5-4; 9 positions match TRBD1. Germline assignment: CDR1 SGHNT and CDR2 YYREEE (reference sequence). CDR3 length: 16 amino acids. V dropped 4 bases and J dropped 4; count of bases not matched to a gene: 8. The CDR3 DNA is TGTGCCAGCAGCGCCTACGGGACAGGGCTTAATGAAAAACTGTTTTTT. It translates to CASSAYGTGLNEKLFF.

This clonotype has a handful of counts. The J gene is TRBJ2-7, the V gene TRBV5-6; D is unclear. The CDR3 length is 12 residues. Germline CDR1 reads SGHDT; CDR2 reads YYEEEE. Trimming stripped 3 bases from V and 3 bases from J, with 7 bases between. CDR3 nucleotide sequence: TGTGCCAGCAGCTGGACCCGCTACGAGCAGTACTTC. This translates into CASSWTRYEQYF. The full variable domain, completed using reference TRBV5-6 and TRBJ2-7, is DAGVTQSPTHLIKTRGQQVTLRCSPKSGHDTVSWYQQALGQGPQFIFQYYEEEERQRGNFPDRFSGHQFPNYSSELNVNALLLGDSALYLCASSWTRYEQYFGPGTRLTVT.

There are a few counts of this clonotype. This rearrangement joins TRBV29-1 to TRBJ2-1; 8 nucleotides agree with TRBD2. This CDR3 has 13 residues. Germline V gives CDR1 SQVTM, CDR2 ANQGSEA. The ends lost 5 bases at V and 3 bases at J; junction bases unmatched: 3. CDR3 residues: CSVKAGDYNEQFF. DNA for the CDR3: TGCAGCGTTAAAGCGGGGGACTACAATGAGCAGTTCTTC.

The V call is TRBV10-3, the J call TRBJ2-3; maybe TRBD1 (6 bases). This CDR3 has 13 residues. The V end was cut by 7 bases, the J end by 0 bases, with 8 bases between. Per the germline V gene, CDR1 is ENHRY and CDR2 is SYGVKD. The CDR3, as DNA: TGTGCCATCACCAGGGGCAGCACAGATACGCAGTATTTT. It translates to CAITRGSTDTQYF.

This clonotype was recorded a few times. V gene TRBV6-4 combines with J gene TRBJ2-1, with 10 bases that match TRBD2. From germline, CDR1 is MRHNA and CDR2 SNTAGT. The trim removed 3 bases at V and 6 bases at J, leaving 5 bases unmatched. This CDR3 comprises 15 residues. CDR3 region: CASSEASGGANEQFF. The DNA for the CDR3 is TGTGCCAGCAGTGAGGCGAGCGGGGGGGCCAATGAGCAGTTCTTC.

The J gene is TRBJ2-1, the V gene TRBV5-1; 7 positions agree with TRBD2. Germline trimming cut 0 bases from V and 4 bases from J; bases unmatched to any gene: 7. Per the germline V gene, CDR1 is SGHRS and CDR2 is YFSETQ. This CDR3 has 16 amino acids. The CDR3 DNA reads as TGCGCCAGCAGCTTGGAACGGGGGGTGGCATACAATGAGCAGTTCTTC. This codes for CASSLERGVAYNEQFF. Combining the CDR3 with reference TRBV5-1 and TRBJ2-1 gives the whole variable domain KAGVTQTPRYLIKTRGQQVTLSCSPISGHRSVSWYQQTPGQGLQFLFEYFSETQRNKGNFPGRFSGRQFSNSRSEMNVSTLELGDSALYLCASSLERGVAYNEQFFGPGTRLTVL.

This clonotype showed up just a few times. The CDR3 sequence: CASSPGGSQGGYTF. The CDR3 region has the DNA TGTGCCAGCAGCCCAGGGGGCAGTCAGGGTGGCTACACCTTC. The chain recombines TRBV5-4 with TRBJ1-2; 8 nucleotides line up with TRBD1. The CDR3 loop spans 14 amino acids. The V gene end was trimmed by 4 bases and the J gene end by 7 bases; junction bases not matched to a gene: 9. CDR1 is SGHNT and CDR2 is YYREEE in the germline V gene (reference sequence). The complete variable domain, with remaining parts taken from reference TRBV5-4 and TRBJ1-2, reads ETGVTQSPTHLIKTRGQQVTLRCSSQSGHNTVSWYQQALGQGPQFIFQYYREEENGRGNFPPRFSGLQFPNYSSELNVNALELDDSALYLCASSPGGSQGGYTFGSGTRLTVV.

V gene TRBV27 combines with J gene TRBJ2-5; TRBD1 aligns across 8 bases. The V gene's germline CDR1 is MNHEY and CDR2 SMNVEV (reference sequence). The CDR3 length is 13 residues. The trim removed 1 base at V and 5 bases at J, leaving 0 bases unmatched. CDR3 region: CASSLWDRETQYF. In nucleotides, the CDR3 is TGTGCCAGCAGTTTATGGGACAGGGAGACCCAGTACTTC.

Here the CDR3 reads CATRGTGSYEQYV. CDR3 coding DNA: TGTGCCACCAGGGGGACAGGGTCCTACGAGCAGTACGTC. The chain links TRBV15 to TRBJ2-7; TRBD1 matches 9 bases. Germline trimming cut 6 bases from V and 1 base from J; bases unmatched to any gene: 1. Per germline, CDR1 LNHNV and CDR2 YYDKDF (reference sequence). This CDR3 comprises 13 residues.